This TCR beta chain was recovered during a study of technical replicates of blood from a handful of donors. Trimming left V 6 bases short and J 0 bases short, with 18 bases between. The CDR3 has 15 residues. Per the germline V gene, CDR1 is SQVTM and CDR2 is ANQGSEA. The method was immunoSEQ multiplex PCR; TCRdb's version includes in-frame clones alone and lacks a portion of them. The table records about 70,000 clones, 92% of them present only once. This sequence joins TRBV29-1 and TRBJ2-7; D might be TRBD2 (5 bases). Sequenced input: T cells isolated from PBMCs. The clonotype comes from a human donor in good health. In nucleotides, the CDR3 is TGCAGCGTGCTGAAGGGCTGGGAGAGCTCCTACGAGCAGTACTTC. It specifies CSVLKGWESSYEQYF.